Each of the 15 T cell receptor beta chains below was sequenced from the same sample in a study of T cell responses to AZD1222 COVID-19 vaccine. TCRdb keeps only in-frame clones here, not all; method: immunoSEQ multiplex PCR. The table lists fewer than 200,000 clones, just over 90% of them singletons, with 3.6% in the top ten. This specimen was peripheral blood, taken 28 days after the second dose of the MenACWY control vaccine. These TCRs come from an adult who received the MenACWY meningococcal vaccine as a control.

The gene calls are TRBV5-1 and TRBJ2-1, with a tentative D call TRBD2 (5 bases). V was pared by 4 bases and J by 4 bases, with 18 bases between. The CDR3 covers 16 residues. Germline V gene sequence: CDR1 SGHRS, CDR2 YFSETQ. The CDR3 protein is CASSLLTSKRYNEQFF. The CDR3 DNA follows: TGCGCCAGCAGCCTGCTGACATCGAAGCGGTACAATGAGCAGTTCTTC.

The V call is TRBV20-1, the J call TRBJ2-5, with TRBD2 identical over 7 bases. The CDR3 has 11 residues. Trimming at V came to 3 bases and at J to 10 bases, leaving 5 bases not matched to a gene. Germline V gene data show CDR1 as DFQATT and CDR2 as SNEGSKA (reference sequence). The CDR3 loop is CSARSGGNQYF. The CDR3 bases are TGCAGTGCTAGGTCGGGGGGTAACCAGTACTTC.

The gene calls are TRBV6-5 and TRBJ2-3; tentative D call: TRBD2 (6 bases). The CDR3 is made up of 11 amino acids. CDR1 is MNHEY and CDR2 is SVGAGI in the germline V gene. Trimming removed 9 bases at V and 14 bases at J, with 18 bases between. The DNA of the CDR3 is TGTGCCAGTCCACGGGGGTACCATTGGTATTTT. This sequence encodes CASPRGYHWYF.

In this sample, this clone turned up a few times. The chain couples TRBV6-1 to TRBJ1-2; D might be TRBD1 (5 bases). The CDR3 has 12 amino acids. V was trimmed by 1 base and J by 10 bases, leaving 10 bases between them. Germline CDR1 and CDR2: MNHNS and SASEGT. CDR3 DNA sequence: TGTGCCAGCAGTGAAGGGGGCAGGGTCTACACCTTC. Translation: CASSEGGRVYTF.

This clone was detected only a few times. The chain couples TRBV27 to TRBJ1-6; 7 positions match TRBD1. Germline V lookup: CDR1 MNHEY, CDR2 SMNVEV (reference sequence). The V segment lost 6 bases and the J segment 7 bases; nucleotides outside the gene matches: 6. The CDR3 has 14 residues. In nucleotides, the CDR3 is TGTGCCAGCAGGGAGACAGGGAAAAATTCACCCCTCCACTTT. Protein sequence: CASRETGKNSPLHF.

The chain recombines TRBV30 with TRBJ1-6; unclear D gene. The germline V gene encodes CDR1 GTSNPN and CDR2 SVGIG (reference sequence). Between the trimmed V and J ends, which lost 4 bases and 9 bases, there was a span of 13 bases. The CDR3 sequence is 13 residues long. The CDR3 sequence: CAWTDQGSSPLHF. The CDR3 DNA reads TGTGCCTGGACCGACCAAGGCAGTTCACCCCTCCACTTT.

The chain combines TRBV5-5 with TRBJ2-2; 9 bases are a match to TRBD1. With V trimmed by 6 bases and J by 4 bases, 7 bases remained unmatched. Germline CDR1 is SGHKS and CDR2 is YYEKEE (reference sequence). CDR3 length: 15 amino acids. CDR3 nucleotides: TGTGCCAGCACCTACGGGACAGGGAGCACCGGGGAGCTGTTTTTT. Its protein product is CASTYGTGSTGELFF. Full variable domain (missing parts from reference TRBV5-5 and TRBJ2-2): DAGVTQSPTHLIKTRGQQVTLRCSPISGHKSVSWYQQVLGQGPQFIFQYYEKEERGRGNFPDRFSARQFPNYSSELNVNALLLGDSALYLCASTYGTGSTGELFFGEGSRLTVL.

The V and J genes are TRBV11-1 and TRBJ1-1; TRBD1 agrees at 7 bases. V lost 2 bases, J lost 0 bases, and 6 bases stayed unmatched. Germline values: CDR1 SGHAT, CDR2 FQDESV (reference sequence). The CDR3 loop spans 16 amino acids. CDR3 amino acids: CASSLPRDSLNTEAFF. In nucleotides, the CDR3 is TGTGCCAGCAGCTTACCGAGGGACAGTTTGAACACTGAAGCTTTCTTT.

The genes are TRBV7-9 and TRBJ2-3; D unresolved. V was clipped by 0 bases and J by 4 bases, with 11 bases between them. This CDR3 spans 15 amino acids. Germline V lookup: CDR1 SEHNR, CDR2 FQNEAQ (reference sequence). The CDR3 protein is CASSLAGGLSDTQYF. The CDR3 DNA is TGTGCCAGCAGCTTAGCGGGTGGTCTGTCAGATACGCAGTATTTT.

The V call is TRBV20-1, the J call TRBJ1-2, with D possibly TRBD1 on 5 matching bases. Trimming took 7 bases from V and 7 from J, leaving 10 bases between them. Germline V lookup: CDR1 DFQATT, CDR2 SNEGSKA (reference sequence). This CDR3 has 10 amino acids. CDR3 bases: TGCAGTGTATTGCAGGGTGGCTACACCTTC. It translates to CSVLQGGYTF.

V gene TRBV7-2 combines with J gene TRBJ2-1; D possibly corresponds to TRBD1 (6 bases). CDR3 length: 17 amino acids. The V gene's germline CDR1 is SGHTA and CDR2 FQGNSA. Trimming stripped 5 bases from V and 4 bases from J, with 21 bases between. For the CDR3, the DNA is TGTGCCAGCAGCCCCAAAGGGACGACAGGACTTTACAATGAGCAGTTCTTC. Encoded protein: CASSPKGTTGLYNEQFF.

The V gene is TRBV29-1, the J gene TRBJ2-1; D gene ambiguous. The CDR3 extends over 14 amino acids. CDR1 is SQVTM, CDR2 ANQGSEA, per germline. Trimming took off 4 bases at V and 6 bases at J, with 16 bases between the two ends. CDR3 protein: CSVVLKFPPNEQFF. CDR3 nucleotides: TGCAGCGTTGTGCTTAAGTTCCCCCCCAATGAGCAGTTCTTC.

This chain connects TRBV28 to TRBJ2-1; no reliable D call. Trimming shortened V by 4 bases and J by 3 bases, and 1 base separated the two germline ends. CDR1 MDHEN and CDR2 SYDVKM come from the germline V gene. CDR3 size: 11 residues. CDR3 loop: CASSYYNEQFF. CDR3 nucleotides: TGTGCCAGCAGTTACTACAATGAGCAGTTCTTC.

J is TRBJ2-3 and V is TRBV6-2 or TRBV6-3; TRBD2 agrees at 8 bases. The CDR3 is made up of 20 amino acids. Trimming at V came to 2 bases and at J to 4 bases, leaving 20 bases not matched to a gene. CDR1 and CDR2 from the germline V gene are MNHEY and SVGEGT. DNA for the CDR3: TGTGCCAGCAGTTACGGGGTCAGGGTGGTCGTCGGCGGGAGGTCAGATACGCAGTATTTT. This codes for CASSYGVRVVVGGRSDTQYF.

V and J are TRBV2 and TRBJ1-2; 7 bases line up with TRBD1. CDR1 and CDR2 (germline): SNHLY, FYNNEI. The CDR3 is 17 residues long. Trimming cost V 7 bases and J 4 bases; bases outside gene matches: 18. The CDR3: CASTPDATTGAFYGYTF. In DNA, the CDR3 is TGTGCCAGCACCCCCGACGCCACAACAGGGGCATTCTATGGCTACACCTTC.